A single sample is the source of the 18 T cell receptor beta chains below, sequenced in a study of OX40 agonist ivuxolimab in advanced cancers. Clones were read by immunoSEQ multiplex PCR, and TCRdb kept only the in-frame ones, dropping some. The repertoire holds over 55,000 clones, with about 86% as singletons. The sequencing used CD4+ or CD8+ T cells sorted from blood, collected in a trial of the OX40 agonist ivuxolimab. The source of these receptors is an adult with an advanced solid tumor such as melanoma, head and neck, liver or kidney cancer.

J is TRBJ1-4 and V is TRBV5-4; 10 bases are shared with TRBD1. Germline V gene data show CDR1 as SGHNT and CDR2 as YYREEE (reference sequence). CDR3 length: 17 amino acids. V dropped 6 bases and J dropped 8; count of bases not matched to a gene: 16. The CDR3 bases are TGTGCCAGCACCCCGGCGCCGTTGGGGACAGGGGACGAAAAACTGTTTTTT. It translates to CASTPAPLGTGDEKLFF.

This clone has just one count. CDR3 amino acids: CASSSQNTEAFF. CDR3 DNA: TGTGCCAGCAGCTCTCAAAACACTGAAGCTTTCTTT. V is TRBV5-5 and J is TRBJ1-1; D gene uncertain. CDR1 is SGHKS, CDR2 YYEKEE, per germline (reference sequence). V dropped 3 bases and J dropped 2 bases, with 5 bases sitting between them. The CDR3 is made up of 12 amino acids.

The count of this clone is one. This chain joins TRBV30 and TRBJ1-2; 10 bases are a match to TRBD1. The J segment lost 7 bases and the V segment lost 2 bases, leaving 4 bases of the junction unmatched. CDR1 is GTSNPN and CDR2 is SVGIG in the germline V gene (reference sequence). The CDR3 length is 13 residues. CDR3 region: CAWSPGTGVGYTF. The CDR3 DNA sequence: TGTGCCTGGAGTCCCGGGACAGGGGTTGGCTACACCTTC.

The V and J genes are TRBV11-2 and TRBJ2-1; perhaps TRBD1 as D (5 bases). The V end was cut by 4 bases, the J end by 2 bases, with 12 bases between. CDR3 length: 15 residues. Germline V gene sequence: CDR1 SGHAT, CDR2 FQNNGV. This CDR3 reads CASSSDTKPYNEQFF. The CDR3 DNA reads as TGTGCCAGCAGCTCGGACACGAAACCCTACAATGAGCAGTTCTTC. Together with reference TRBV11-2 and TRBJ2-1, the CDR3 gives the full variable domain: EAGVAQSPRYKIIEKRQSVAFWCNPISGHATLYWYQQILGQGPKLLIQFQNNGVVDDSQLPKDRFSAERLKGVDSTLKIQPAKLEDSAVYLCASSSDTKPYNEQFFGPGTRLTVL.

This chain connects TRBV11-3 to TRBJ1-2; TRBD1 matches 10 bases. Trimming removed 0 bases from V and 4 bases from J; junction bases left unmatched: 2. The CDR3 runs 15 residues. CDR1 and CDR2 from the germline V gene are SGHNT and YENEEA. The CDR3 is CASSLETGGGYGYTF. CDR3 coding DNA: TGTGCCAGCAGCTTAGAGACAGGGGGCGGCTATGGCTACACCTTC.

This chain uses TRBV7-2 with TRBJ1-6; D call uncertain. Germline loops: CDR1 SGHTA, CDR2 FQGNSA. There are 15 residues in the CDR3. V lost 1 base to trimming and J lost 1 base, with 5 bases between them. DNA for the CDR3: TGTGCCAGCAGCTTAGAGCTTTCCTATAATTCACCCCTCCACTTT. Translated, it gives CASSLELSYNSPLHF.

The CDR3 DNA reads TGTGCCAGCAGCTTCGGCAGCCGGAATGAAAAACTGTTTTTT. It codes for CASSFGSRNEKLFF. The chain joins TRBV7-3 to TRBJ1-4; no clear D gene. The germline CDR1 and CDR2 sequences are SGHTA and FQGTGA. This CDR3 has 14 residues. V lost 3 bases and J lost 5, with 10 bases in between.

This rearrangement joins TRBV4-1 to TRBJ2-4, with D possibly being TRBD1 or TRBD2 (5 bases each). The CDR3 contains 15 residues. Per the germline V gene, CDR1 is MGHRA and CDR2 is YSYEKL. V dropped 5 bases and J dropped 6 bases, with 17 bases sitting between them. The CDR3 protein is CASSSLGTAVNIQYF. The CDR3 DNA reads TGCGCCAGCAGCTCCTTAGGGACGGCCGTAAACATTCAGTACTTC.

In DNA, the CDR3 is TGTGCCAGCAGCGCCACCCGGGACAGATACACTGAAGCTTTCTTT. This translates into CASSATRDRYTEAFF. V usage is TRBV9 and J usage is TRBJ1-1, with 7 bases fitting TRBD1. Germline V CDR1 and CDR2: SGDLS, YYNGEE. CDR3 length: 15 residues. V trimming: 3 bases; J trimming: 3 bases; junction bases outside the gene matches: 8.

J is TRBJ2-3 and V is TRBV12-5; 8 nucleotides match TRBD1. Per germline, CDR1 LGHNT and CDR2 FRNRAP. The ends lost 5 bases at V and 5 bases at J; junction bases unmatched: 6. The CDR3 is made up of 14 amino acids. CDR3 loop: CASGTGGERDTQYF. The DNA of the CDR3 is TGTGCTAGTGGTACAGGGGGTGAGAGAGATACGCAGTATTTT. Using reference TRBV12-5 and TRBJ2-3 for the parts outside the CDR3, the full variable domain is DARVTQTPRHKVTEMGQEVTMRCQPILGHNTVFWYRQTMMQGLELLAYFRNRAPLDDSGMPKDRFSAEMPDATLATLKIQPSEPRDSAVYFCASGTGGERDTQYFGPGTRLTVL.

V usage is TRBV10-3 and J usage is TRBJ2-2, with D unclear. Per the germline V gene, CDR1 is ENHRY and CDR2 is SYGVKD. This CDR3 region has 13 residues. V was clipped by 8 bases and J by 4 bases, with 11 bases between them. The CDR3 loop is CAIAPDRTGELFF. The CDR3 DNA follows: TGTGCCATCGCCCCCGACCGCACCGGGGAGCTGTTTTTT.

The chain joins TRBV2 to TRBJ2-1; TRBD2 matches 11 bases. V dropped 8 bases and J dropped 7; count of bases not matched to a gene: 10. Looked up from germline, CDR1 is SNHLY and CDR2 is FYNNEI. The CDR3 spans 15 residues. The CDR3: CASSLSGGAVNEQFF. In DNA, the CDR3 is TGTGCCAGCTCCCTTAGCGGGGGGGCGGTAAATGAGCAGTTCTTC.

This chain links TRBV6-5 with TRBJ2-7; D unresolved. Germline V gene data show CDR1 as MNHEY and CDR2 as SVGAGI. This CDR3 region has 11 residues. V lost 5 bases to trimming and J lost 1 base, with 3 bases between them. The DNA for the CDR3 is TGTGCCAGCAGTCAATCCTACGAGCAGTACTTC. Encoded protein: CASSQSYEQYF.

This clone was counted a few times. CDR3 sequence: CASSEVPGGAFF. The CDR3 region has the DNA TGTGCCAGCAGTGAAGTTCCAGGGGGAGCTTTCTTT. The chain joins TRBV2 to TRBJ1-1, with TRBD1 identical over 7 bases. V lost 1 base to trimming and J lost 10 bases; unmatched junction nucleotides: 3. This CDR3 has 12 residues. The germline gives CDR1 SNHLY, CDR2 FYNNEI.

J is TRBJ2-5 and V is TRBV7-3; D may be TRBD2 (5 bases). The CDR3 has 15 amino acids. In germline, CDR1 is SGHTA, CDR2 FQGTGA. The V gene lost 2 bases and the J gene lost 5 bases, with 15 bases spanning the gap. The CDR3 here is CASSLDPPPSETQYF. DNA for the CDR3: TGTGCCAGCAGCTTAGACCCCCCACCTAGCGAGACCCAGTACTTC.

This clone is a singleton in its sample. This chain connects TRBV20-1 to TRBJ2-7, with D perhaps TRBD1 (6 bases). Germline assignment: CDR1 DFQATT and CDR2 SNEGSKA (reference sequence). V was trimmed by 6 bases and J by 5 bases, leaving 11 bases between them. This CDR3 is built from 11 residues. Here the CDR3 reads CSAGAKNEQYF. CDR3 coding DNA: TGCAGTGCGGGGGCTAAAAACGAGCAGTACTTC.

The chain links TRBV4-1 to TRBJ1-1, with 9 bases fitting TRBD1. The CDR3 consists of 17 residues. The V segment lost 7 bases and the J segment 0 bases; nucleotides outside the gene matches: 12. Germline values: CDR1 MGHRA, CDR2 YSYEKL. CDR3 coding DNA: TGCGCCAGCAAGGGACAGGGTACATCCAAGGTGAACACTGAAGCTTTCTTT. Translation gives CASKGQGTSKVNTEAFF.

The V call is TRBV11-2, the J call TRBJ2-3; D is possibly TRBD2 (6 bases). V was cut by 5 bases and J by 6 bases, with 6 bases left in between. This CDR3 spans 11 amino acids. The germline CDR1 and CDR2 sequences are SGHAT and FQNNGV. The CDR3 region is CASSRGDTQYF. CDR3 coding DNA: TGTGCCAGCAGCCGGGGGGATACGCAGTATTTT.